This T cell receptor beta chain stems from a study of blood T cell repertoires in COVID-19. Study at large: Some COVID-19 samples were acute and others convalescent; all came from the United States, Italy and Spain. T cells, B-cell-depleted T cells, or PBMCs provided the cDNA or gDNA that served as material.

As handled by the study authors: Amplification of reference gene primers was used by the study to estimate nucleated cell counts. Assay used: immunoSEQ multiplex PCR; TCRdb lists only in-frame clones, some missing. The D gene and trimming were derived from the DNA, and the V and J assignments and clone size from that table. The data hold some 180,000 clones, with 85% to 90% observed a single time. This sequence was found in a man between 40 and 49 years old with active or convalescent COVID-19. The sequenced sample was peripheral blood.

CDR3 protein: CASSRHKNKGLVSNEQFF. The CDR3 DNA reads as TGTGCCAGCAGCCGACACAAAAACAAGGGACTAGTGAGCAATGAGCAGTTCTTC. The chain is built from TRBV6-2 or TRBV6-3 and TRBJ2-1; TRBD2 matches 8 bases. The junction had 19 bases not matched to a gene; V was cut back by 6 bases and J by 6 bases. The CDR3 has 18 residues. Germline CDR1 MNHEY, CDR2 SVGEGT.